This T cell receptor beta chain is from a study of shared clonotypes between healthy human individuals. The V segment lost 5 bases and the J segment 7 bases; nucleotides outside the gene matches: 9. There are 15 residues in the CDR3. Germline V gene lookup returns CDR1 SGDLS and CDR2 YYNGEE. Positive CCR7 selection of CD45RO-negative cells yielded the naive CD8 cells, and terminally differentiated effector memory CD45RA+ cells were excluded. Data came from immunoSEQ multiplex PCR; TCRdb stores just in-frame clones and leaves some out. The sample lists around 2,000,000 clones; roughly 91% were seen once.

The V call is TRBV9, the J call TRBJ2-3, with TRBD1 matching 11 bases. Sample: naive CD8+ T cells from PBMCs. This clonotype was obtained from a man between 18 and 29 years old in good health. Some clones in this sample may be carry-over from other donors' samples. CDR3: CASRRGQGATYTQYF. The CDR3 bases are TGTGCCAGCAGGAGAGGACAGGGGGCAACGTATACGCAGTATTTT.